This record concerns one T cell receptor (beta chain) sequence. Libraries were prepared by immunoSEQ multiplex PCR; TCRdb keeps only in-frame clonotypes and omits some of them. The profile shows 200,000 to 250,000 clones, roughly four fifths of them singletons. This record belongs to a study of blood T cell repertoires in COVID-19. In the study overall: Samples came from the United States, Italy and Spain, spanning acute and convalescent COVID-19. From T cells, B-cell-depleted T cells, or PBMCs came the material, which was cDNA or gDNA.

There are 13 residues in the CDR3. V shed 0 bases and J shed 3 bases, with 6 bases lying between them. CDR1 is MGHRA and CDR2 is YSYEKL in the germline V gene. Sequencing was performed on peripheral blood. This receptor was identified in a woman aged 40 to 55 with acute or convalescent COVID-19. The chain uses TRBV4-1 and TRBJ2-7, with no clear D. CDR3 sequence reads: CASSQEDNYEQYF. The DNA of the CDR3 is TGCGCCAGCAGCCAAGAAGACAACTACGAGCAGTACTTC.